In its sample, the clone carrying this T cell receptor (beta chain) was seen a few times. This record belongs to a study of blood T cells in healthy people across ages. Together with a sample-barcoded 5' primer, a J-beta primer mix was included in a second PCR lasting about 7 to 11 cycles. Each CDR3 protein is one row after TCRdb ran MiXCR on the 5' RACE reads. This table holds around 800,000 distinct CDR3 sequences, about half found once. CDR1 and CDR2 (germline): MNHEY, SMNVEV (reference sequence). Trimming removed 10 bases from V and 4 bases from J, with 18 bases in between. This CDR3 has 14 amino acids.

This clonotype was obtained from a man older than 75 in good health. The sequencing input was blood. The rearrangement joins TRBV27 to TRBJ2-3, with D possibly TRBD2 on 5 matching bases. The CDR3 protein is CATSWTFAADTQYF. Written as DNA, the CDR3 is TGTGCCACTAGCTGGACCTTTGCGGCAGATACGCAGTATTTT.